The sequence of this T cell receptor (beta chain) was determined in a study of human T cells and chemical hapten exposure. Overall study: The sensitizing agent was 2% DPC, placed on approximately 2 cm by approximately 2 cm of upper inner arm skin. Study conclusions and caveats: Large CDR3 similarity clusters arose significantly more often from expanded TCRs than from controls.

This clonotype was seen more than once but under ten times. Antigen: not known. Time point noted: pre-sensitization, week 0. Treatment given: therapeutic diphenylcyclopropenone sensitization with weekly scalp DPC. Before extraction, the whole blood was not fractionated, and total RNA was taken from it. The CDR3 length is 15 residues. The germline V gene encodes CDR1 SGHTA and CDR2 FQGNSA. V gave up 5 bases and J gave up 4 bases, with 15 bases separating them. Individual cDNA molecules had unique molecular identifiers attached to them by the library. TCRdb itself ran the RACE reads through MiXCR, one entry per CDR3 protein. The table has about 120,000 distinct CDR3 sequences, roughly 13% seen once.

The material was whole blood, obtained in connection with sensitization to the hapten diphenylcyclopropenone (DPC). This chain connects TRBV7-2 to TRBJ2-1; D not certain. This receptor was taken from a woman between 18 and 30 years old with alopecia areata. Some clones in this sample may be carry-over from other donors' samples. The CDR3 loop reads CASSLTPGAYNEQFF. CDR3 DNA sequence: TGTGCCAGCAGCCTGACCCCGGGCGCTTACAATGAGCAGTTCTTC.